The T cell receptor beta chain under discussion was sequenced for a study of cytomegalovirus exposure and HLA in healthy donors. General study points: Later analysis demonstrated an association between a missense DCLRE1C variant and TCR beta V- and J-gene trimming. Accounts indicate the classifier identified cytomegalovirus status with strong specificity and sensitivity.

Use of 60 Vbeta and 13 Jbeta primers characterized the PCR. The method was immunoSEQ multiplex PCR; TCRdb's version includes in-frame clones alone and lacks a portion of them. This repertoire shows under 300,000 clones, roughly 70% found once; its top ten account for under 3%. Trimming at V came to 8 bases and at J to 5 bases, leaving 15 bases not matched to a gene. Germline V gene data show CDR1 as SGHAT and CDR2 as FQNNGV. This CDR3 spans 17 amino acids. Concerning this clone itself: Antigen specificity is unknown.

Sequencing was done on a sample of PBMCs. This TCR came from a female donor in good health and CMV-seronegative. The chain carries TRBV11-2 and TRBJ2-5; 12 bases match TRBD2. CDR3 loop: CASGPPTSGSLWETQYF. CDR3 bases: TGTGCCAGCGGACCCCCGACTAGCGGGAGTTTGTGGGAGACCCAGTACTTC.